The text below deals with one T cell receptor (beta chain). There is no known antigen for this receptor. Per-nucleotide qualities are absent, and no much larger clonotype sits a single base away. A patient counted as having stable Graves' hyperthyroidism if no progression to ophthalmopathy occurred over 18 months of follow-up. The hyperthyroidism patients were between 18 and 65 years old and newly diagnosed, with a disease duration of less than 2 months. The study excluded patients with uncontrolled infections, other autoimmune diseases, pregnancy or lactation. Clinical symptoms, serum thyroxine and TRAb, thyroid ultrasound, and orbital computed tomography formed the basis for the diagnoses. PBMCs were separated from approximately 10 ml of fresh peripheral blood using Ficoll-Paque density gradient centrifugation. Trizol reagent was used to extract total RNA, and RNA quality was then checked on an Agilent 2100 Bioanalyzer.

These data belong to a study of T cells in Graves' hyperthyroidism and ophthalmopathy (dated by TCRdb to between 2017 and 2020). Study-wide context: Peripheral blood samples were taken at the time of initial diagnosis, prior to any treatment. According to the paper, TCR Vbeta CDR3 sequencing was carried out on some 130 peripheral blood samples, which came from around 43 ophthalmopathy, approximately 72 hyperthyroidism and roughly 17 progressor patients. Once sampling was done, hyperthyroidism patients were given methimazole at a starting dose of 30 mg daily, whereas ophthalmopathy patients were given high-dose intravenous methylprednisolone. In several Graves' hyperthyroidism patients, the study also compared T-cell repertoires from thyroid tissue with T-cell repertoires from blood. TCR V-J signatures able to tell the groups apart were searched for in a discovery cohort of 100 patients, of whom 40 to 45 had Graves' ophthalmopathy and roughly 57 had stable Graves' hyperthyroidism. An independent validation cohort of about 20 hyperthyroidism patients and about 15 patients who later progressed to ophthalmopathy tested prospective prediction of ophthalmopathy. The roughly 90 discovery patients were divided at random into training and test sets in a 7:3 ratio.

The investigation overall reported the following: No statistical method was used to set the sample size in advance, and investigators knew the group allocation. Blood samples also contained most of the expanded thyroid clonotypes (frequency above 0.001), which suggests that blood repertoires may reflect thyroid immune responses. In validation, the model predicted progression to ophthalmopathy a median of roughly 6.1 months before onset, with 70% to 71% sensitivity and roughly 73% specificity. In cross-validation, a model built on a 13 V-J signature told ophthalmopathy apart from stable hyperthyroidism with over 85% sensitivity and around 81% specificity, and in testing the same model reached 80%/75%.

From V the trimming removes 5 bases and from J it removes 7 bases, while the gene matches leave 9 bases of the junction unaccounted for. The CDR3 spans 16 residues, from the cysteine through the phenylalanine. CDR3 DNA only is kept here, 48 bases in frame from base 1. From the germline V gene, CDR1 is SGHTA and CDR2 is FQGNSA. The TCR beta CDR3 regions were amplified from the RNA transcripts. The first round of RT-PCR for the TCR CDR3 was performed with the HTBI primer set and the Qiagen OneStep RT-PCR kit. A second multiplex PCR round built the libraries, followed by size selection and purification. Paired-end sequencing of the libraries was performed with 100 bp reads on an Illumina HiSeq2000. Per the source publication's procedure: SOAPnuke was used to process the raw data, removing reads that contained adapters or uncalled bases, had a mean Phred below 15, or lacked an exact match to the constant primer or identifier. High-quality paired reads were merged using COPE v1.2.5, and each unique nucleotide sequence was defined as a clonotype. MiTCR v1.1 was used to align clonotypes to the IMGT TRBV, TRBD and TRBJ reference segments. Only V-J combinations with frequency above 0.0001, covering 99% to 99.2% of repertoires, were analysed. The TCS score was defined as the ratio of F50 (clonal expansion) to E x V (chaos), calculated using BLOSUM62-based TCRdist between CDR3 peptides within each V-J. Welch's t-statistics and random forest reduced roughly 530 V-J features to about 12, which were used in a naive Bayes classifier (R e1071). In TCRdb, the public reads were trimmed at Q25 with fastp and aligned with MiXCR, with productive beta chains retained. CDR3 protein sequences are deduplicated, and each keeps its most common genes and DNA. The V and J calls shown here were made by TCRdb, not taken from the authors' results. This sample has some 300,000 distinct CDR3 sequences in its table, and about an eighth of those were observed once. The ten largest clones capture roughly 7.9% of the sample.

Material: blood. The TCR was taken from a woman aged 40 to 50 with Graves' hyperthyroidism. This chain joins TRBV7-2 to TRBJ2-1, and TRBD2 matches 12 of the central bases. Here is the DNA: TGTGCCAGCAGCCTGTCTAGCGGGAGGGCCGGGAATGAGCAGTTCTTC. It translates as CASSLSSGRAGNEQFF.